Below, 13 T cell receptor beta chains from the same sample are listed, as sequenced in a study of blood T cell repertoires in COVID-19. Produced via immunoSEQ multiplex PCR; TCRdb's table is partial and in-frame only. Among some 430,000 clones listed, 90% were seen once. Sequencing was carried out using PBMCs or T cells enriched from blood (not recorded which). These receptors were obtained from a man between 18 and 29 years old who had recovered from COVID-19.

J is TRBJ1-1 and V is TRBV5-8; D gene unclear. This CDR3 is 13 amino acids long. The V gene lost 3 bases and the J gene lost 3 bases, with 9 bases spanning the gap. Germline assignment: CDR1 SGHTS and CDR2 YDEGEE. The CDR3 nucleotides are TGTGCCAGCAGCTCACTAGTCTACACTGAAGCTTTCTTT. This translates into CASSSLVYTEAFF.

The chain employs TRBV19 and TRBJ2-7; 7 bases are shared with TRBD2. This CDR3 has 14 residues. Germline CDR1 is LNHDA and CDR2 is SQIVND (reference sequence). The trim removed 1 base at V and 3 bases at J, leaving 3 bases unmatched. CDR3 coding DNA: TGTGCCAGTAGTATAGTTGGCGGGAGCTACGAGCAGTACTTC. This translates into CASSIVGGSYEQYF.

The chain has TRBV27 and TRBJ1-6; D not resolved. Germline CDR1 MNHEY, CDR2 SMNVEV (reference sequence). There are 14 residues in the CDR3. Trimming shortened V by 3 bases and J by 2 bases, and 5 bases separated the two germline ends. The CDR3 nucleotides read TGTGCCAGCAGTTTTGAGGCCTATAATTCACCCCTCCACTTT. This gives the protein CASSFEAYNSPLHF.

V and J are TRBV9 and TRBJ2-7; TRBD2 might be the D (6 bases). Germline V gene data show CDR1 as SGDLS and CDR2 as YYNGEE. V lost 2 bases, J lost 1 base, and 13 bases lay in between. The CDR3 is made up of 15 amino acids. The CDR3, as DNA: TGTGCCAGCAGCGTGACCGGGACTTTATCCTACGAGCAGTACTTC. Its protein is CASSVTGTLSYEQYF.

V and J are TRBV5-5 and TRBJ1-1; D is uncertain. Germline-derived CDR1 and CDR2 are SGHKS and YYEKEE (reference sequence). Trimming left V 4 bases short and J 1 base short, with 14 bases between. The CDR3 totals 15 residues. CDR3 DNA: TGTGCCAGCAGCCACCTCCCAGTCCAGAACACTGAAGCTTTCTTT. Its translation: CASSHLPVQNTEAFF. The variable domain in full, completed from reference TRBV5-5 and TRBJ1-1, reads DAGVTQSPTHLIKTRGQQVTLRCSPISGHKSVSWYQQVLGQGPQFIFQYYEKEERGRGNFPDRFSARQFPNYSSELNVNALLLGDSALYLCASSHLPVQNTEAFFGQGTRLTVV.

CDR3 loop: CASSKGDNNYGYTF. CDR3 sequence (DNA): TGCGCCAGCAGCAAAGGGGACAATAACTATGGCTACACCTTC. V usage is TRBV5-1 and J usage is TRBJ1-2; a possible D gene is TRBD1 (6 bases). Germline CDR1 is SGHRS and CDR2 is YFSETQ. V was shortened by 4 bases and J by 1 base, with 11 bases between the two germline ends. The CDR3 extends over 14 amino acids.

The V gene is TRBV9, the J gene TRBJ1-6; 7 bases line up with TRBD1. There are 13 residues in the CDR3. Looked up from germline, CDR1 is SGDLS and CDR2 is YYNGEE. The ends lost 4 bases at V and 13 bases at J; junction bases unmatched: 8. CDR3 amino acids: CASSPQQGSPLHF. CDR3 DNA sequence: TGTGCCAGCAGCCCGCAACAGGGGTCCCCCCTCCACTTT.

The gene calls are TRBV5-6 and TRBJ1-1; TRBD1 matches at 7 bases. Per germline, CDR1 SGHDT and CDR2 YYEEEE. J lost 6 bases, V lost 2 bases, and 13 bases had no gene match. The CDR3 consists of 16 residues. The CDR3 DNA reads TGTGCCAGCAGCTTTGGCAGGGGGGCGGCCGTCGCTGAAGCTTTCTTT. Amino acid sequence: CASSFGRGAAVAEAFF.

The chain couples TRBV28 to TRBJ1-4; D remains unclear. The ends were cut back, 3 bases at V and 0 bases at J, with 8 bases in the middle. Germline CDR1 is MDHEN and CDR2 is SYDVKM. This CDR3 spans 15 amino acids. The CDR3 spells CASSFTGATNEKLFF. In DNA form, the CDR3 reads TGTGCCAGCAGTTTCACTGGAGCAACTAATGAAAAACTGTTTTTT. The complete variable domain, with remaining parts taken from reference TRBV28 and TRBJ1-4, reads DVKVTQSSRYLVKRTGEKVFLECVQDMDHENMFWYRQDPGLGLRLIYFSYDVKMKEKGDIPEGYSVSREKKERFSLILESASTNQTSMYLCASSFTGATNEKLFFGSGTQLSVL.

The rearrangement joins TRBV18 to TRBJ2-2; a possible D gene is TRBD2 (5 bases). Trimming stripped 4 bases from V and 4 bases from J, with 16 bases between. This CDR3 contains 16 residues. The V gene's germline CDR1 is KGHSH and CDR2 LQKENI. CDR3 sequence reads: CASSRGDRSLTGELFF. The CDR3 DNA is TGTGCCAGCTCACGGGGAGACCGGTCCCTCACCGGGGAGCTGTTTTTT.

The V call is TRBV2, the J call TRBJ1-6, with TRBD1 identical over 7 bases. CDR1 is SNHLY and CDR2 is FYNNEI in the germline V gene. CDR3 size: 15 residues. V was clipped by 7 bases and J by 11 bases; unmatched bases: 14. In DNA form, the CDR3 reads TGTGCCAGCATTACAATTTCGGCAGGGGGTGCACCCCTCCACTTT. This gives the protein CASITISAGGAPLHF.

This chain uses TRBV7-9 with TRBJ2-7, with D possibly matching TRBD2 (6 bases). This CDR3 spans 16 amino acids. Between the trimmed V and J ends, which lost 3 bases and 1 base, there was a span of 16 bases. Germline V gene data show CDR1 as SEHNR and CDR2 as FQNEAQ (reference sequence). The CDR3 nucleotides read TGTGCCAGCAGCTTGGGGGGTAGAGGATCTTCCTACGAGCAGTACTTC. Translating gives CASSLGGRGSSYEQYF.

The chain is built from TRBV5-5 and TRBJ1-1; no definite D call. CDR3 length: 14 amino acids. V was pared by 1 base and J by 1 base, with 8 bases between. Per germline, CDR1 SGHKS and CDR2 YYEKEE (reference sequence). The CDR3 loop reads CASSLRGGNTEAFF. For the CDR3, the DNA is TGTGCCAGCAGCTTGCGGGGTGGGAACACTGAAGCTTTCTTT.